The 29 T cell receptor beta chains reported below all come from one sample, sequenced in a study of blood T cell repertoires in COVID-19. Measured with immunoSEQ multiplex PCR; TCRdb has only the in-frame clones, and not every one. Here the sample spans around 76,000 clones, around 83% being singletons. The sample taken for sequencing was peripheral blood. These TCRs come from a man aged 25-45 years with COVID-19, enrolled during active disease.

This rearrangement joins TRBV27 to TRBJ2-1; 7 positions match TRBD2. Germline V gene data show CDR1 as MNHEY and CDR2 as SMNVEV (reference sequence). V was clipped by 0 bases and J by 4 bases; unmatched bases: 3. The CDR3 spans 15 residues. The CDR3 reads CASSLSAGEYNEQFF. CDR3 DNA sequence: TGTGCCAGCAGTTTATCCGCGGGAGAGTACAATGAGCAGTTCTTC.

This rearrangement joins TRBV4-2 to TRBJ2-1; possibly TRBD2 for D (6 bases). The CDR3 length is 17 residues. Germline lookup yields CDR1 LGHNA and CDR2 YNFKEQ. Trimming left V 3 bases short and J 0 bases short, with 15 bases between. Here the CDR3 reads CASSQGGSGDSYNEQFF. The CDR3 DNA reads as TGTGCCAGCAGCCAGGGCGGTAGCGGTGACTCCTACAATGAGCAGTTCTTC.

The chain has TRBV19 and TRBJ1-4; perhaps TRBD1 as D (6 bases). The CDR3 extends over 14 amino acids. Trimming took 4 bases from V and 7 from J, leaving 13 bases between them. Germline lookup yields CDR1 LNHDA and CDR2 SQIVND (reference sequence). CDR3 nucleotides: TGTGCCAGTAGTACCGCGGCAGGGGCTGAAAAACTGTTTTTT. Protein: CASSTAAGAEKLFF.

This rearrangement joins TRBV27 to TRBJ1-5, with D unresolved. The CDR3 covers 19 residues. Trimming pared 4 bases from V and 2 bases from J, leaving 24 bases between. CDR1 and CDR2 (germline): MNHEY, SMNVEV (reference sequence). The CDR3 region is CASSSSPPGILRGNQPQHF. The CDR3 DNA reads as TGTGCCAGCAGTTCATCCCCCCCGGGGATACTTCGAGGCAATCAGCCCCAGCATTTT.

V usage is TRBV27 and J usage is TRBJ2-1; TRBD2 aligns across 8 bases. Germline-derived CDR1 and CDR2 are MNHEY and SMNVEV (reference sequence). The V segment lost 2 bases and the J segment 10 bases; nucleotides outside the gene matches: 10. The CDR3 sequence is 15 residues long. CDR3 nucleotides: TGTGCCAGCAGTTTAGCCACTAGCGGTCTTCGAGAGCAGTTCTTC. As protein: CASSLATSGLREQFF.

This clone turned up a few times. The V gene is TRBV6-5, the J gene TRBJ1-3, with TRBD1 as a possible D gene (5 bases). Per germline, CDR1 MNHEY and CDR2 SVGAGI. This CDR3 has 15 residues. V was shortened by 10 bases and J by 0 bases, with 16 bases between the two germline ends. DNA for the CDR3: TGTGCCACCGGGGGGATAAGCCTCTCTGGAAACACCATATATTTT. This sequence encodes CATGGISLSGNTIYF.

The chain employs TRBV7-8 and TRBJ2-7; 10 nucleotides agree with TRBD2. The junction had 6 bases not matched to a gene; V was cut back by 6 bases and J by 1 base. Germline CDR1 reads SGHVS; CDR2 reads FQNEAQ. This CDR3 comprises 15 residues. The CDR3 nucleotides read TGTGCCAGCAGAGAATCTAGCGGGAGTTCCTACGAGCAGTACTTC. This translates into CASRESSGSSYEQYF.

V usage is TRBV9 and J usage is TRBJ1-3, with a weak D call TRBD1 (6 bases). The ends were cut back, 1 base at V and 4 bases at J, with 9 bases in the middle. The germline V gene has CDR1 SGDLS and CDR2 YYNGEE. CDR3 length equals 14 residues. The chain's CDR3 is CASSVWGGGNTIYF. DNA for the CDR3: TGTGCCAGCAGCGTATGGGGGGGCGGAAACACCATATATTTT. The full variable domain, rest sourced from reference TRBV9 and TRBJ1-3, is DSGVTQTPKHLITATGQRVTLRCSPRSGDLSVYWYQQSLDQGLQFLIQYYNGEERAKGNILERFSAQQFPDLHSELNLSSLELGDSALYFCASSVWGGGNTIYFGEGSWLTVV.

The chain combines TRBV11-1 with TRBJ1-1; 8 bases map to TRBD1. The ends lost 2 bases at V and 5 bases at J; junction bases unmatched: 10. The CDR3 spans 16 residues. Germline CDR1 and CDR2: SGHAT and FQDESV (reference sequence). This CDR3 is CASSLNQGAINTEAFF. The CDR3 region has the DNA TGTGCCAGCAGCTTAAATCAGGGGGCAATTAATACTGAAGCTTTCTTT.

This clone was observed a single time. CDR3 sequence: CASSGLAGGFNEQYF. In DNA form, the CDR3 reads TGTGCCAGTAGTGGACTAGCGGGAGGTTTTAACGAGCAGTACTTC. This chain joins TRBV19 and TRBJ2-7; 14 nucleotides align to TRBD2. The CDR3 runs to 15 residues. The germline V gene encodes CDR1 LNHDA and CDR2 SQIVND (reference sequence). The V and J ends lost 5 bases and 5 bases, in that order; junction bases with no gene match: 5.

V usage is TRBV30 and J usage is TRBJ2-7, with 7 bases that match TRBD1. The CDR3 spans 17 residues. The germline CDR1 and CDR2 sequences are GTSNPN and SVGIG (reference sequence). The junction had 23 bases not matched to a gene; V was cut back by 5 bases and J by 7 bases. CDR3 sequence: CAWGADRQGLPSKEQYF. The CDR3 DNA reads as TGTGCCTGGGGAGCGGACAGACAGGGCCTTCCCAGTAAGGAGCAGTACTTC.

The rearrangement joins TRBV3-1 (or the pseudogene TRBV3-2) to TRBJ2-7, with 14 bases matching TRBD2. With 6 bases clipped from V and 4 bases from J, the junction kept 8 bases outside the gene matches. The CDR3 covers 16 residues. Germline V gene lookup returns CDR1 LGHDT and CDR2 YNNKEL (reference sequence). CDR3 DNA sequence: TGTGCCAGCAGTCGGGGACTAGCGGGAGATGTGTACGAGCAGTACTTC. Translated, it gives CASSRGLAGDVYEQYF.

The genes are TRBV11-1 and TRBJ2-7, with D unclear. This CDR3 has 11 residues. Trimming cost V 5 bases and J 4 bases, with 6 bases left between them. Germline CDR1 reads SGHAT; CDR2 reads FQDESV (reference sequence). The CDR3 bases are TGTGCCAGCAGCAACGGGTACGAGCAGTACTTC. Amino acids: CASSNGYEQYF. The full variable domain, with the rest looked up from reference TRBV11-1 and TRBJ2-7, is EAEVAQSPRYKITEKSQAVAFWCDPISGHATLYWYRQILGQGPELLVQFQDESVVDDSQLPKDRFSAERLKGVDSTLKIQPAELGDSAMYLCASSNGYEQYFGPGTRLTVT.

The chain employs TRBV6-5 and TRBJ1-2; D is uncertain. This CDR3 contains 13 residues. V was cut by 5 bases and J by 0 bases, with 7 bases left in between. Germline values: CDR1 MNHEY, CDR2 SVGAGI. This chain's CDR3 is CASSTQANYGYTF. CDR3 DNA: TGTGCCAGCAGTACCCAGGCTAACTATGGCTACACCTTC.

The genes are TRBV6-1 and TRBJ2-7; D is ambiguous. Trimming took 2 bases from V and 5 from J, leaving 7 bases between them. CDR1 is MNHNS, CDR2 SASEGT, per germline. This CDR3 contains 12 residues. This chain's CDR3 is CASSESFDEQYF. The DNA of the CDR3 is TGTGCCAGCAGTGAATCCTTTGACGAGCAGTACTTC.

This clone occurred once. CDR3 loop: CASGPTGTYGYTF. The CDR3 DNA is TGTGCCAGCGGTCCAACAGGGACCTATGGCTACACCTTC. This chain links TRBV12-3 or TRBV12-4 with TRBJ1-2, with D tentatively TRBD1 (6 bases). This CDR3 has 13 amino acids. Trimming cost V 8 bases and J 4 bases, with 14 bases left between them.

V gene TRBV10-3 combines with J gene TRBJ2-2; tentatively, D is TRBD1 (6 bases). Trimming shortened V by 2 bases and J by 8 bases, and 12 bases separated the two germline ends. The CDR3 runs to 14 residues. Germline V gene lookup returns CDR1 ENHRY and CDR2 SYGVKD. This CDR3 reads CAISEARGGGELFF. CDR3 bases: TGTGCCATCAGTGAGGCCAGGGGTGGTGGGGAGCTGTTTTTT.

This clone was found a few times. This chain links TRBV19 with TRBJ2-1; 8 bases fit TRBD2. CDR3 length equals 16 residues. V lost 3 bases, J lost 6 bases, and 10 bases stayed unmatched. Per germline, CDR1 LNHDA and CDR2 SQIVND (reference sequence). The CDR3 nucleotides are TGTGCCAGTAGTATTGCCCGGCTAGCGGGTGGCAATGAGCAGTTCTTC. It codes for CASSIARLAGGNEQFF.

The V call is TRBV19, the J call TRBJ1-2; no clear D. In germline, CDR1 is LNHDA, CDR2 SQIVND (reference sequence). This CDR3 region has 15 residues. V dropped 1 base and J dropped 5 bases, with 14 bases sitting between them. Here the CDR3 reads CASSIVVSERYGYTF. The CDR3 DNA reads TGTGCCAGTAGTATAGTCGTCAGCGAAAGATATGGCTACACCTTC.

This sequence joins TRBV4-1 and TRBJ2-3, with D possibly being TRBD1 (5 bases). From germline, CDR1 is MGHRA and CDR2 YSYEKL. Trimming removed 8 bases at V and 1 base at J, with 13 bases between. The CDR3 extends over 14 amino acids. The CDR3, as DNA: TGCGCCAGCCGATTGACAGTCGGCACAGATACGCAGTATTTT. Translation: CASRLTVGTDTQYF.

In the case of this clone: Other DNA sequences in the same sample also yield this CDR3. V gene TRBV9 combines with J gene TRBJ2-1; 8 nucleotides line up with TRBD1. The trim removed 3 bases at V and 0 bases at J, leaving 2 bases unmatched. This CDR3 is built from 15 residues. Germline CDR1 is SGDLS and CDR2 is YYNGEE. The CDR3 coding sequence is TGTGCCAGCAGCGCAGGGGGCAGCTCCTACAATGAGCAGTTCTTC. This encodes CASSAGGSSYNEQFF.

The CDR3 is CASSEGGSNQPQHF. The CDR3 region has the DNA TGTGCCAGCAGTGAAGGGGGCAGCAATCAGCCCCAGCATTTT. The chain recombines TRBV2 with TRBJ1-5; a possible D gene is TRBD1 (5 bases). Trimming took 1 base from V and 1 from J, leaving 5 bases between them. Germline lookup yields CDR1 SNHLY and CDR2 FYNNEI. CDR3 length equals 14 residues.

The sample holds a few counts of this clone. The chain joins TRBV28 to TRBJ2-7; TRBD2 is a possible D gene (5 bases). Germline V gene lookup returns CDR1 MDHEN and CDR2 SYDVKM. Trimming shortened V by 8 bases and J by 2 bases, and 28 bases separated the two germline ends. There are 18 residues in the CDR3. CDR3 sequence reads: CASDPSVRSRTGTYEQYF. The DNA for the CDR3 is TGTGCCAGCGACCCTTCAGTCAGAAGTCGGACGGGGACCTACGAGCAGTACTTC.

The gene calls are TRBV19 and TRBJ1-2; 8 nucleotides align to TRBD1. The CDR3 is 13 residues long. The V gene end was trimmed by 10 bases and the J gene end by 4 bases; junction bases not matched to a gene: 8. Germline CDR1 reads LNHDA; CDR2 reads SQIVND (reference sequence). The CDR3 loop is CATKQGVAYGYTF. In nucleotides, the CDR3 is TGTGCCACCAAACAGGGGGTGGCCTATGGCTACACCTTC.

The chain carries TRBV28 and TRBJ1-5; 7 positions agree with TRBD1. With 2 bases clipped from V and 5 bases from J, the junction kept 12 bases outside the gene matches. The CDR3 is made up of 17 amino acids. The germline CDR1 and CDR2 sequences are MDHEN and SYDVKM. The CDR3: CASSLRFRDSSDQPQHF. CDR3 coding DNA: TGTGCCAGCAGTTTACGGTTCCGGGACAGCTCCGATCAGCCCCAGCATTTT.

This clone was detected only a few times. The chain couples TRBV7-4 to TRBJ1-3; a possible D gene is TRBD1 (6 bases). V was shortened by 5 bases and J by 9 bases, with 20 bases between the two germline ends. Germline V CDR1 and CDR2: SGHVT, SQSDAQ. CDR3 length: 15 amino acids. The CDR3 protein is CASSQNRELKCTIYF. Written as DNA, the CDR3 is TGTGCCAGCAGCCAGAACAGGGAGTTGAAGTGCACCATATATTTT.

V and J are TRBV27 and TRBJ1-1, with 7 bases that match TRBD1. This CDR3 spans 15 amino acids. V gave up 2 bases and J gave up 1 base; unmatched junction bases: 4. Germline V gene sequence: CDR1 MNHEY, CDR2 SMNVEV (reference sequence). CDR3 protein: CASSLLRDRNTEAFF. For the CDR3, the DNA is TGTGCCAGCAGTTTACTCCGGGACAGGAACACTGAAGCTTTCTTT.

This clone was seen only a few times. The J gene is TRBJ1-5, the V gene TRBV29-1; a weak D match, TRBD1 (6 bases). V dropped 3 bases and J dropped 9 bases, with 12 bases sitting between them. The CDR3 sequence is 12 residues long. Germline CDR1 is SQVTM and CDR2 is ANQGSEA. The CDR3 spells CSVELGGGPQHF. Written as DNA, the CDR3 is TGCAGCGTTGAGTTAGGGGGGGGGCCCCAGCATTTT.

This chain connects TRBV14 to TRBJ2-2; TRBD1 matches 10 bases. The V and J ends lost 2 bases and 4 bases, in that order; junction bases with no gene match: 4. The germline gives CDR1 SGHDN, CDR2 FVKESK. The CDR3 sequence is 16 residues long. CDR3 sequence: CASSQLRDRGTGELFF. Here the CDR3 DNA reads TGTGCCAGCAGCCAACTCCGGGACAGGGGCACCGGGGAGCTGTTTTTT.